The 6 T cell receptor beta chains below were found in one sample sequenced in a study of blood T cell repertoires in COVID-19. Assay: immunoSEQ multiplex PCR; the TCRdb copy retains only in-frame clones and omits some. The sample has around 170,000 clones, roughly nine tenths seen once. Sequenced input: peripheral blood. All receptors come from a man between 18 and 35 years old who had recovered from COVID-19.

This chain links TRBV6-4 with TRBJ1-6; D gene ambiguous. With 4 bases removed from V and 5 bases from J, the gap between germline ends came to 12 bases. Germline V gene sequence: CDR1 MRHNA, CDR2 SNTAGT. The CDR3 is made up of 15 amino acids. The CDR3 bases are TGTGCCAGCAGTGCCCGGACGGGAGATAATTCACCCCTCCACTTT. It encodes CASSARTGDNSPLHF.

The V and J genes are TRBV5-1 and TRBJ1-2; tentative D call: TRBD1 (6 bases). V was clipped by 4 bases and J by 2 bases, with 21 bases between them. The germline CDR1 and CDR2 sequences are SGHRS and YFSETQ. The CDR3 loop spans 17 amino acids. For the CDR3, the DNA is TGCGCCAGCAGCCTGAGTTCTGGGGGCGATAGGAACTATGGCTACACCTTC. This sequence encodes CASSLSSGGDRNYGYTF.

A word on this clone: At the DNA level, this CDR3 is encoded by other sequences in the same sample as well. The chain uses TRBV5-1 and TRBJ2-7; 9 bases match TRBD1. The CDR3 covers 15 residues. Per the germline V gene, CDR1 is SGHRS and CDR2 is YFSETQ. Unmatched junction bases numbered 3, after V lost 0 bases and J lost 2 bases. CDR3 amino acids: CASSLGGTGTYEQYF. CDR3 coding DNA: TGCGCCAGCAGCTTGGGGGGGACAGGGACCTACGAGCAGTACTTC.

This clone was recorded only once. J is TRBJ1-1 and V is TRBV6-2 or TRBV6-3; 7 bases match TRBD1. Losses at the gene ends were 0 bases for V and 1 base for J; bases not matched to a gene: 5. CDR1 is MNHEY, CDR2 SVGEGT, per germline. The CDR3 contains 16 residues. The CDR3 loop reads CASSYSTGVGNTEAFF. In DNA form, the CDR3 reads TGTGCCAGCAGTTACTCAACAGGGGTGGGGAACACTGAAGCTTTCTTT.

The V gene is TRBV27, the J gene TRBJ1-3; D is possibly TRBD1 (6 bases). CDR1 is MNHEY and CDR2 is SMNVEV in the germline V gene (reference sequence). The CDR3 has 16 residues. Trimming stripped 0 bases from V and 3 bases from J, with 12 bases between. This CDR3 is CASSLSGRGSGNTIYF. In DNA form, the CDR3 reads TGTGCCAGCAGTTTATCCGGGAGGGGGAGTGGAAACACCATATATTTT.

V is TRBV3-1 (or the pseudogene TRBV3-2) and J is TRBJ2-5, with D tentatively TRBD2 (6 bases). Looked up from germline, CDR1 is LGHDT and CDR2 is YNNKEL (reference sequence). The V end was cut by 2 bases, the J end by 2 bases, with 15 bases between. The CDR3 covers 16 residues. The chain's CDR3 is CASSQFGRGAQETQYF. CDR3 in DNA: TGTGCCAGCAGCCAATTCGGGCGGGGCGCACAAGAGACCCAGTACTTC.